This T cell receptor beta chain was captured in a study of PD-1 blockade in classical Hodgkin lymphoma. Study outcomes and limitations: Patients starting nivolumab less than 1 year after ASCT had lower diversity and were excluded from later analyses. Undefined causes, possibly disease activity or prior therapy, underlie the repertoire differences.

All patients experienced relapse after autologous stem cell transplantation, and brentuximab vedotin exposure was variable. The protocol was immunoSEQ multiplex PCR, while the TCRdb copy is restricted to in-frame clones and leaves out a portion. The table lists more than 20,000 clones, about four fifths of them singletons, with around a sixth in the top ten. Trimming removed 0 bases from V and 1 base from J; junction bases left unmatched: 3. This CDR3 is 16 amino acids long. Germline CDR1 is MNHNS and CDR2 is SASEGT. On this clone itself: What it binds is unknown.

This chain links TRBV6-1 with TRBJ2-5, with 9 bases matching TRBD2. The specimen comprised peripheral blood mononuclear cells (PBMCs), sampled before the second cycle of nivolumab. This TCR derives from a human donor with classical Hodgkin lymphoma. The CDR3 spells CASSEAGGGVQETQYF. CDR3 DNA sequence: TGTGCCAGCAGTGAAGCGGGCGGGGGGGTCCAAGAGACCCAGTACTTC.